This entry concerns a single TCR beta chain. What it binds is unknown. This entry comes from a study of post-analysis software for immune sequencing data. Whole-study findings and limits: The study found TRBV5-6, TRBV5-1 and TRBV20-1 among five or six TRBV segments more frequent in patients than controls.

cDNA libraries of TCR beta carried unique molecular identifiers. TCRdb ran MiXCR on the PCR reads and lists one entry per CDR3 protein. Among fewer than 850,000 distinct CDR3 sequences listed, roughly 27% were seen once. The V end was cut by 1 base, the J end by 4 bases, with 6 bases between. There are 13 residues in the CDR3. The V gene's germline CDR1 is SGHTA and CDR2 FQGNSA. The chain employs TRBV7-2 and TRBJ2-3, with D unclear. Sequencing was performed on blood. This receptor was obtained from a girl aged 10-17 years with multiple sclerosis. In nucleotides, the CDR3 is TGTGCCAGCAGCTTAGTAAGGTCAGATACGCAGTATTTT. It specifies CASSLVRSDTQYF.